This is a list of T cell receptor beta chains from one sample in a study of T cell responses to AZD1222 COVID-19 vaccine. The table came from immunoSEQ multiplex PCR; TCRdb's copy has only in-frame clones and leaves some out. Of around 140,000 clones in the sample, approximately 94% were seen once. Sequencing was performed on peripheral blood, taken on day 0 of AZD1222 vaccination. These receptors originate from an adult in good health. CDR3s include the opening cysteine and the closing phenylalanine or tryptophan. The order of the fields is D gene, J gene, V gene, clone size, CDR3 DNA, CDR3 protein. D genes are given only for firm matches. Size is stated for part of the rows, as once, few or many counts, or as a class when the clone is expanded.

TRBD1,TRBJ1-5,TRBV19,.,TGTGCCAGTAGTATGCGGGACAGGGGAGTGGCCCAGCATTTT,CASSMRDRGVAQHF
.,TRBJ2-7,TRBV9,.,TGTGCCAGCAGCGTATCTCCACTGAGCTCCTACGAGCAGTACTTC,CASSVSPLSSYEQYF
.,TRBJ1-2,TRBV18,.,TGTGCCAGCTCACCACCAGCCCGATACTATGGCTACACCTTC,CASSPPARYYGYTF
TRBD1,TRBJ1-1,TRBV7-3,.,TGTGCCAGCAGCTCGCAACAGGGGGGTACGGCTTTCTTT,CASSSQQGGTAFF
.,TRBJ2-2,TRBV27,.,TGTGCCAGCGGCTACGGGGGAAGAAACGGGGAGCTGTTTTTT,CASGYGGRNGELFF
.,TRBJ1-5,TRBV19,.,TGTGCCAGTAGTATAACAGTTGATCGCAATCAGCCCCAGCATTTT,CASSITVDRNQPQHF
.,TRBJ1-1,TRBV7-2,.,TGTGCCAGCAGCCCTACCGTGGGGCGGGGCACTGAAGCTTTCTTT,CASSPTVGRGTEAFF
.,TRBJ2-7,TRBV7-2,.,TGTGCCAGCAGCTCAACCGGGCTAAACTACGAGCAGTACTTC,CASSSTGLNYEQYF
.,TRBJ1-2,TRBV28,.,TGTGCCAGCAGTTTTAGACAGGAGGAGGGGAGTGGCTACACCTTC,CASSFRQEEGSGYTF
.,TRBJ2-6,TRBV6-5,.,TGTGCCAGCAGGGAGAACTCTGGGGCCAACGTCCTGACTTTC,CASRENSGANVLTF
.,TRBJ2-7,TRBV19,.,TGTGCCAGTAGTATAGACGCAGGGCCGAACTACGAGCAGTACTTC,CASSIDAGPNYEQYF
.,TRBJ1-4,TRBV15,.,TGTGCCACCAGCAGAGTAGGGGAAAAACTGTTTTTT,CATSRVGEKLFF
.,TRBJ1-6,TRBV5-6,.,TGTGCCAGCAGCTGGGACGGCCCCAATTCACCCCTCCACTTT,CASSWDGPNSPLHF
.,TRBJ1-2,TRBV12-3/TRBV12-4,.,TGTGCCAGCAGCCGTGGGGGACCGGGCTACACCTTC,CASSRGGPGYTF
.,TRBJ1-6,TRBV2,once,TGTGCCAGCAGTGGACCCGGGGAGGCCCTCCACTTT,CASSGPGEALHF
TRBD1,TRBJ1-4,TRBV6-2/TRBV6-3,.,TGTGCCAGCAGTACGGTCGCGGACAGGCGAAAACTGTTTTTT,CASSTVADRRKLFF
.,TRBJ2-7,TRBV7-3,.,TGTGCCAGCAGAAGGGGTGAAACAGGGTGTTACTACGAGCAGTACTTC,CASRRGETGCYYEQYF
.,TRBJ2-5,TRBV7-2,once,TGTGCCAGCAGCTCGGACTACTTTTCCCAGTACTTC,CASSSDYFSQYF
.,TRBJ2-3,TRBV27,.,TGTGCCAGCAGTTGGCAGGGTGATACGCAGTATTTT,CASSWQGDTQYF
.,TRBJ2-2,TRBV3-1/TRBV3-2,.,TGTGCCAGCAGCCGAGGGGACGCCACCGGGGAGCTGTTTTTT,CASSRGDATGELFF
.,TRBJ1-6,TRBV3-1/TRBV3-2,.,TGTGCCAGCAGCCTGAGAGGCATTTTCTCCTATAATTCACCCCTCCACTTT,CASSLRGIFSYNSPLHF
.,TRBJ2-3,TRBV3-1/TRBV3-2,.,TGTGCCAGCAGCCAACAAACTAGCACAGATACGCAGTATTTT,CASSQQTSTDTQYF
.,TRBJ2-3,TRBV25-1,.,TGTGCCAGCAGTGTGGGGGAATTCACAGATACGCAGTATTTT,CASSVGEFTDTQYF
TRBD2,TRBJ2-2,TRBV7-9,.,TGTGCCAGCAGCTCACCGGGACTAGGTGACGGGGAGCTGTTTTTT,CASSSPGLGDGELFF
.,TRBJ2-7,TRBV10-3,.,TGTGCCATCAGTGAGTACCTTGACAGGTGGTACGAGCAGTACTTC,CAISEYLDRWYEQYF
.,TRBJ1-1,TRBV5-5,.,TGTGCCAGCAGCCCCGGGTACTCCAGGAACACTGAAGCTTTCTTT,CASSPGYSRNTEAFF
TRBD1,TRBJ2-1,TRBV19,few,TGTGCCAGCCGGACAGGGCCCTACAATGAGCAGTTCTTC,CASRTGPYNEQFF
.,TRBJ2-7,TRBV3-1/TRBV3-2,.,TGTGCCAGCAGCCAAATCTCGACTAGTCCCGAGCAGTACTTC,CASSQISTSPEQYF
TRBD1,TRBJ1-4,TRBV7-9,.,TGTGCCAGCAGTGTTACAGGGGGCACAAATGAAAAACTGTTTTTT,CASSVTGGTNEKLFF
TRBD1,TRBJ2-1,TRBV7-9,.,TGTGCCAGCAGCTTAGGGACAGGGGTATTTCACAATGAGCAGTTCTTC,CASSLGTGVFHNEQFF
.,TRBJ2-4,TRBV2,.,TGTGCCAGCAGTGAATTGGGGGGGGCCGTGGGCATTCAGTACTTC,CASSELGGAVGIQYF
TRBD1,TRBJ2-1,TRBV7-9,once,TGTGCCAGCAGCTTAGGACAGGGGGCTTACAATGAGCAGTTCTTC,CASSLGQGAYNEQFF
.,TRBJ2-4,TRBV19,.,TGTGCCAGTAGTATAAGCGACGCGGCCAAAAACATTCAGTACTTC,CASSISDAAKNIQYF
.,TRBJ1-3,TRBV6-5,.,TGTGCCAGCGGGCAGGCAGGAATAGCGAACACCATATATTTT,CASGQAGIANTIYF
.,TRBJ1-1,TRBV13,.,TGTGCCAGCAGCCAGGGACATAGGAACACTGAAGCTTTCTTT,CASSQGHRNTEAFF
TRBD1,TRBJ1-3,TRBV29-1,.,TGCAGCGTAACAGGGGGCCGCTCTGGAAACACCATATATTTT,CSVTGGRSGNTIYF
.,TRBJ1-1,TRBV3-1/TRBV3-2,.,TGTGCCAGCAGCCATGTGGGGGCGGGGACTGAAGCTTTCTTT,CASSHVGAGTEAFF
.,TRBJ1-5,TRBV3-1/TRBV3-2,.,TGTGCCAGCAGCTCCCGCCCCACACATCAGCCCCAGCATTTT,CASSSRPTHQPQHF
.,TRBJ1-2,TRBV2,.,TGTGCCAGCATTGACAAGGGTCAGTCCCCGGGCAGCTATGGCTACACCTTC,CASIDKGQSPGSYGYTF
TRBD2,TRBJ2-1,TRBV28,.,TGTGCCAGCAGCCATAGCGGGGGGGCTTACAATGAGCAGTTCTTC,CASSHSGGAYNEQFF
.,TRBJ1-1,TRBV19,.,TGTGCCAGTAGTATTGGCCCGAACACTGAAGCTTTCTTT,CASSIGPNTEAFF
.,TRBJ2-5,TRBV5-4,.,TGTGCCAGCAGCTTGGACTCACAAGAGACCCAGTACTTC,CASSLDSQETQYF